These 2 T cell receptor beta chains share one sample of origin, sequenced in a study of T cells in Graves' hyperthyroidism and ophthalmopathy. From RNA transcripts, TCR beta CDR3 regions were amplified. HTBI primers were used for first-round RT-PCR of the TCR CDR3. TCRdb analysed the multiplex PCR reads with MiXCR anew, one entry per CDR3 protein. The data contain 490,000 or so distinct CDR3 sequences, approximately 23% of them singletons. The source material was blood. These receptors were taken from a woman in her sixties or seventies with Graves' ophthalmopathy.

This sequence joins TRBV3-1 and TRBJ2-3, with a weak D call TRBD2 (6 bases). Germline CDR1 and CDR2: LGHDT and YNNKEL (reference sequence). The CDR3 consists of 18 residues. The V end was cut by 4 bases, the J end by 3 bases, with 23 bases between. CDR3 nucleotides: TGTGCCAGCAGCCCTTCCCAAAGCGGGCACACCATTACAGATACGCAGTATTTT. Protein: CASSPSQSGHTITDTQYF.

This clonotype has ten or more counts. V is TRBV12-3 or TRBV12-4 and J is TRBJ1-6; D might be TRBD1 (5 bases). V dropped 6 bases and J dropped 7 bases, with 22 bases sitting between them. The length of the CDR3 is 17 residues. This CDR3 reads CASRPNLPGLLNSPLHF. The CDR3 DNA reads as TGTGCCAGCAGACCCAACCTCCCGGGACTTTTAAATTCACCCCTCCACTTT.